This TCR beta chain is from a study of OX40 agonist ivuxolimab in advanced cancers. For the study at large: Cancers in dose escalation were hepatocellular, melanoma, renal cell and head and neck. Participants, around 80% male, averaged 60 years of age, ranging from roughly 23 to 90. One hepatocellular carcinoma and a couple of cutaneous melanoma patients partially responded.

Regarding the study as a whole: The 0.1-3.0 mg/kg partial responders had among the lowest clonal expansion.

Produced via immunoSEQ multiplex PCR; TCRdb's table is partial and in-frame only. The table lists roughly 17,000 clones, 80% to 90% of them singletons. Concerning this clone itself: Its antigen remains unknown.

This TCR derives from an adult with an advanced solid tumor such as melanoma, head and neck, liver or kidney cancer. The sample was CD4+ or CD8+ T cells sorted from blood, taken in a trial of the OX40 agonist ivuxolimab.

CDR3 in DNA: TGTGCCACTCCCGGAGGGGGACAGGGAAACTATGGCTACACCTTC. Residues: CATPGGGQGNYGYTF. The rearrangement uses TRBV6-1 and TRBJ1-2, with 9 positions matching TRBD1. Germline CDR1 and CDR2: MNHNS and SASEGT. V lost 10 bases, J lost 2 bases, and 11 bases stayed unmatched. This CDR3 region has 15 residues.